Following are 27 T cell receptor beta chains from one sample sequenced in a study of blood T cells in healthy people across ages. A second roughly 7 to 12 cycle PCR used barcoded and J-beta primers. TCRdb re-analysed the 5' RACE reads in MiXCR, keeping a single row per CDR3 protein. Of 1.8 million or so distinct CDR3 sequences in the sample, about two fifths were seen once. The material sequenced was blood. These receptors all come from a human donor in good health.

This clonotype was recorded a few times. The V and J genes are TRBV4-2 and TRBJ1-2; 7 bases line up with TRBD1. This CDR3 is built from 15 residues. The trim removed 9 bases at V and 8 bases at J, leaving 18 bases unmatched. CDR1 LGHNA and CDR2 YNFKEQ come from the germline V gene. The CDR3 sequence is CASNVPARQGEGYTF. The CDR3 nucleotides are TGTGCCAGTAACGTTCCCGCTCGACAGGGTGAAGGCTACACCTTC.

As concerns this clonotype: The germline gene is not matched at one end of the junction; a read error may be the cause. The genes are TRBV6-4 and TRBJ2-4, with D possibly being TRBD2 (6 bases). The CDR3 runs 15 residues. The germline CDR1 and CDR2 sequences are MRHNA and SNTAGT. The CDR3 sequence is CVSSDGSIAKDIQYF. The CDR3, as DNA: TGTGTCAGCAGTGACGGGAGCATAGCCAAAGACATTCAGTACTTC.

The CDR3 nucleotides read TGCGCCAGCAGCCAATTCTGGGGGTCCTCCTACGAGCAGTACTTC. It yields the protein CASSQFWGSSYEQYF. The chain employs TRBV4-1 and TRBJ2-7; D possibly uses TRBD1 or TRBD2 (5 bases each). V was pared by 2 bases and J by 0 bases, with 11 bases between. This CDR3 has 15 amino acids. In germline, CDR1 is MGHRA, CDR2 YSYEKL.

The gene calls are TRBV9 and TRBJ2-3; possibly TRBD2 for D (7 bases). The V gene's germline CDR1 is SGDLS and CDR2 YYNGEE. The CDR3 spans 16 residues. V was clipped by 0 bases and J by 4 bases, with 15 bases between them. The CDR3 protein is CASSVGGGGKSDTQYF. DNA for the CDR3: TGTGCCAGCAGCGTAGGAGGGGGGGGCAAGTCAGATACGCAGTATTTT. Using reference TRBV9 and TRBJ2-3 for the parts outside the CDR3, the full variable domain is DSGVTQTPKHLITATGQRVTLRCSPRSGDLSVYWYQQSLDQGLQFLIQYYNGEERAKGNILERFSAQQFPDLHSELNLSSLELGDSALYFCASSVGGGGKSDTQYFGPGTRLTVL.

The gene calls are TRBV28 and TRBJ2-5; D may match TRBD1 or TRBD2 (5 bases each). This CDR3 region has 15 residues. Deletions cut 2 bases from V and 11 bases from J, with 21 bases between. Germline V CDR1 and CDR2: MDHEN, SYDVKM. CDR3 sequence reads: CASSLDSGTHYGQYF. In DNA form, the CDR3 reads TGTGCCAGCAGTTTAGATTCAGGGACCCACTACGGGCAGTACTTC.

The CDR3 loop reads CASSHIGGLPPGPQHF. The CDR3 DNA sequence: TGCGCCAGCAGCCACATCGGAGGACTCCCCCCGGGGCCCCAGCATTTT. V is TRBV4-1 and J is TRBJ1-5; D unclear. Germline V gene lookup returns CDR1 MGHRA and CDR2 YSYEKL. This CDR3 spans 16 amino acids. The V end was cut by 3 bases, the J end by 9 bases, with 21 bases between.

For this clonotype: A much larger clone sits a single nucleotide away, making a read error possible. V gene TRBV7-2 combines with J gene TRBJ2-7; D perhaps matches TRBD1 (6 bases). Between the trimmed V and J ends, which lost 3 bases and 1 base, there was a span of 13 bases. Germline V gives CDR1 SGHTA, CDR2 FQGNSA. CDR3 length equals 15 residues. The CDR3 loop is CASSFGQMVSYEQYF. The DNA of the CDR3 is TGTGCCAGCAGCTTTGGACAGATGGTATCCTACGAGCAGTACTTC.

This chain joins TRBV20-1 and TRBJ1-2; unclear D gene. From germline, CDR1 is DFQATT and CDR2 SNEGSKA (reference sequence). The CDR3 runs to 12 residues. V shed 7 bases and J shed 3 bases, with 12 bases lying between them. CDR3 DNA: TGCAGTGGCAGCTTGCCCTACTATGGCTACACCTTC. Translating it yields CSGSLPYYGYTF.

The V and J genes are TRBV3-1 and TRBJ2-1; no reliable D call. V was trimmed by 3 bases and J by 0 bases, leaving 9 bases between them. Germline CDR1 LGHDT, CDR2 YNNKEL (reference sequence). This CDR3 is built from 15 residues. CDR3 residues: CASSQFDNSYNEQFF. DNA for the CDR3: TGTGCCAGCAGCCAGTTTGACAACTCCTACAATGAGCAGTTCTTC.

The gene calls are TRBV2 and TRBJ2-1, with TRBD2 matching over 10 bases. Germline V lookup: CDR1 SNHLY, CDR2 FYNNEI. J gave up 7 bases and V 6 bases, and 9 bases lay outside the gene matches. CDR3 length: 15 residues. The CDR3 here is CASRVLAGAGNEQFF. The CDR3 DNA reads as TGTGCCAGCAGGGTCCTAGCGGGGGCGGGGAATGAGCAGTTCTTC. The full variable domain, with the rest looked up from reference TRBV2 and TRBJ2-1, is EPEVTQTPSHQVTQMGQEVILRCVPISNHLYFYWYRQILGQKVEFLVSFYNNEISEKSEIFDDQFSVERPDGSNFTLKIRSTKLEDSAMYFCASRVLAGAGNEQFFGPGTRLTVL.

The chain couples TRBV4-1 to TRBJ2-2, with 7 bases fitting TRBD1. Germline lookup yields CDR1 MGHRA and CDR2 YSYEKL. J lost 6 bases, V lost 3 bases, and 4 bases had no gene match. This CDR3 contains 14 residues. CDR3 coding DNA: TGCGCCAGCAGCCATCGACAGGGTCCCGGGGAGCTGTTTTTT. Protein sequence: CASSHRQGPGELFF.

About this clonotype itself: A read error is possible here, since a much larger clone lies one base away. The J gene is TRBJ2-7, the V gene TRBV6-2 or TRBV6-3, with D unresolved. CDR1 and CDR2 (germline): MNHEY, SVGEGT. This CDR3 is built from 12 residues. The CDR3 nucleotides read TGTGCCAGCAGCCGACTGACCTACGGGCAGTACTTC. The encoded protein is CASSRLTYGQYF.

The chain has TRBV2 and TRBJ2-3, with D possibly being TRBD1 or TRBD2 (5 bases each). Germline CDR1 and CDR2: SNHLY and FYNNEI. The CDR3 spans 16 residues. The V end lost 1 base, the J end lost 1 base, and 12 bases lay between the germline ends. The CDR3 DNA is TGTGCCAGCAGTGAAGTGGGGGTCGCGGGCACAGATACGCAGTATTTT. It specifies CASSEVGVAGTDTQYF. Complete variable domain (other parts from reference TRBV2 and TRBJ2-3): EPEVTQTPSHQVTQMGQEVILRCVPISNHLYFYWYRQILGQKVEFLVSFYNNEISEKSEIFDDQFSVERPDGSNFTLKIRSTKLEDSAMYFCASSEVGVAGTDTQYFGPGTRLTVL.

The chain links TRBV27 to TRBJ2-7; 8 bases align to TRBD1. Trimming removed 8 bases from V and 2 bases from J; junction bases left unmatched: 11. Germline CDR1 reads MNHEY; CDR2 reads SMNVEV (reference sequence). The length of the CDR3 is 15 residues. CDR3 amino acids: CASWPGQGAPYEQYF. The DNA for the CDR3 is TGTGCCAGCTGGCCAGGTCAGGGGGCTCCCTACGAGCAGTACTTC.

The chain links TRBV4-2 to TRBJ1-6, with no clear D. This CDR3 has 16 amino acids. Trimming took 0 bases from V and 7 from J, leaving 13 bases between them. Germline V gives CDR1 LGHNA, CDR2 YNFKEQ. The CDR3 protein is CASSQERGSLNSPLHF. The CDR3 nucleotides are TGTGCCAGCAGCCAAGAACGGGGTAGCCTCAATTCACCCCTCCACTTT.

This clonotype was recorded a few times. This rearrangement joins TRBV29-1 to TRBJ1-5; D gene unclear. The CDR3 extends over 12 amino acids. The germline CDR1 and CDR2 sequences are SQVTM and ANQGSEA. Trimming shortened V by 4 bases and J by 0 bases, and 4 bases separated the two germline ends. This chain's CDR3 is CSVALSNQPQHF. The CDR3 DNA follows: TGCAGCGTTGCCCTTAGCAATCAGCCCCAGCATTTT. Together with reference TRBV29-1 and TRBJ1-5, the CDR3 gives the full variable domain: SAVISQKPSRDICQRGTSLTIQCQVDSQVTMMFWYRQQPGQSLTLIATANQGSEATYESGFVIDKFPISRPNLTFSTLTVSNMSPEDSSIYLCSVALSNQPQHFGDGTRLSIL.

This clonotype has a count of ten or more. This chain links TRBV6-1 with TRBJ2-2; 7 positions agree with TRBD1. The trim removed 5 bases at V and 7 bases at J, leaving 10 bases unmatched. The CDR3 totals 15 residues. Per the germline V gene, CDR1 is MNHNS and CDR2 is SASEGT. The CDR3 DNA is TGTGCCAGCAGTCCCACAGGGGCTCGGGTCGGGGAGCTGTTTTTT. Protein: CASSPTGARVGELFF.

The chain has TRBV7-9 and TRBJ2-7; D is ambiguous. This CDR3 has 13 amino acids. V shed 3 bases and J shed 2 bases, with 8 bases lying between them. Germline CDR1 is SEHNR and CDR2 is FQNEAQ (reference sequence). In DNA form, the CDR3 reads TGTGCCAGCAGCTTTTTTAGGCCCTACGAGCAGTACTTC. This encodes CASSFFRPYEQYF.

This clonotype occurred many times. Here the CDR3 reads CSAGLAGYEQYF. CDR3 DNA: TGCAGCGCGGGACTAGCGGGTTACGAGCAGTACTTC. The rearrangement links TRBV29-1 to TRBJ2-7; 12 bases agree with TRBD2. The CDR3 totals 12 residues. Germline V CDR1 and CDR2: SQVTM, ANQGSEA. V lost 7 bases to trimming and J lost 4 bases; unmatched junction nucleotides: 2.

This chain links TRBV9 with TRBJ2-2; unclear D gene. Germline CDR1 is SGDLS and CDR2 is YYNGEE. This CDR3 comprises 15 residues. Trimming cost V 2 bases and J 1 base, with 9 bases left between them. Here the CDR3 reads CASSVDGRNTGELFF. The CDR3 bases are TGTGCCAGCAGCGTTGACGGGCGGAACACCGGGGAGCTGTTTTTT.

The chain recombines TRBV15 with TRBJ1-5; D unresolved. The germline CDR1 and CDR2 sequences are LNHNV and YYDKDF (reference sequence). The CDR3 is made up of 17 amino acids. V was clipped by 3 bases and J by 1 base, with 16 bases between them. The CDR3 reads CATSRAAGSGSNQPQHF. The CDR3 DNA reads TGTGCCACCAGCAGGGCCGCCGGGTCGGGAAGCAATCAGCCCCAGCATTTT.

V and J are TRBV7-2 and TRBJ1-2, with D tentatively TRBD1 (6 bases). V was pared by 1 base and J by 6 bases, with 12 bases between. In germline, CDR1 is SGHTA, CDR2 FQGNSA. The length of the CDR3 is 14 residues. The CDR3 nucleotides read TGTGCCAGCAGCTTAGTCACAGGGAATGATGGCTACACCTTC. The encoded protein is CASSLVTGNDGYTF.

In the case of this clonotype: Sequence at one end of the junction differs from germline and may be a read error. The chain recombines TRBV20-1 with TRBJ1-5; TRBD1 agrees at 9 bases. The CDR3 has 17 residues. The germline CDR1 and CDR2 sequences are DFQATT and SNEGSKA (reference sequence). In DNA, the CDR3 is TGCGGTGCTCTGACTTTCGAAGGGACAGGGCGCGATCAGCCCCAGCATTTT. Protein product: CGALTFEGTGRDQPQHF.

The chain links TRBV7-2 to TRBJ2-7, with 7 positions matching TRBD1. The germline CDR1 and CDR2 sequences are SGHTA and FQGNSA. CDR3 length: 15 amino acids. Unmatched junction bases numbered 10, after V lost 8 bases and J lost 0 bases. The CDR3 DNA is TGTGCCAGCGGCCGATCCGGGACAGCCTCCTACGAGCAGTACTTC. It codes for CASGRSGTASYEQYF.

The chain uses TRBV5-1 and TRBJ2-7; D possibly matches TRBD1 or TRBD2 (6 bases each). Germline V gene lookup returns CDR1 SGHRS and CDR2 YFSETQ. This CDR3 is built from 14 residues. V lost 1 base and J lost 3, with 11 bases in between. CDR3 sequence reads: CASSLSGANYEQYF. The DNA for the CDR3 is TGCGCCAGCAGCTTGTCGGGGGCCAACTACGAGCAGTACTTC.

This clonotype was observed a few times. The chain has TRBV29-1 and TRBJ2-7; no reliable D call. The V gene lost 7 bases and the J gene lost 0 bases, with 13 bases spanning the gap. This CDR3 has 13 amino acids. Germline V CDR1 and CDR2: SQVTM, ANQGSEA. The CDR3 coding sequence is TGCAGCGCCAAAATCGGGTCCTCCTACGAGCAGTACTTC. This translates into CSAKIGSSYEQYF.

This clonotype was detected only once. The V and J genes are TRBV20-1 and TRBJ1-5; 7 nucleotides agree with TRBD1. V shed 5 bases and J 4 bases; nucleotides not matched to a gene: 11. The germline V gene has CDR1 DFQATT and CDR2 SNEGSKA (reference sequence). This CDR3 comprises 15 residues. Written as DNA, the CDR3 is TGCAGTGCTTCTACAGGGGACCTGTTTAATCAGCCCCAGCATTTT. Translation: CSASTGDLFNQPQHF.